The 11 T cell receptor beta chains in this list originate from one sample, sequenced in a study of tumor and adjacent non-tumor tissue in lung cancer. This sample's RNA came from whole unsorted tissue. Three rounds of nested PCR, following a modified ARM-PCR protocol, produced the TCRbeta library. TCRdb re-derived calls from the multiplex PCR reads in MiXCR, one entry per CDR3 protein. The sample holds 75,000 to 100,000 distinct CDR3 sequences, just over 65% seen once. Sample: lung tumor tissue. These receptors all stem from a man aged 55 to 70 with non-small cell lung cancer.

The genes are TRBV28 and TRBJ1-2; 7 bases are a match to TRBD1. In germline, CDR1 is MDHEN, CDR2 SYDVKM. Trimming removed 2 bases from V and 14 bases from J; junction bases left unmatched: 17. The CDR3 has 15 amino acids. CDR3 sequence: CASSLIKPSFGTATF. Here the CDR3 DNA reads TGTGCCAGCAGTTTAATAAAACCCTCCTTTGGGACAGCTACCTTC.

Comment on this clonotype: Sequence at one end of the junction differs from germline and may be a read error. The J gene is TRBJ2-6, the V gene TRBV29-1; tentative D call: TRBD1 (6 bases). Per the germline V gene, CDR1 is SQVTM and CDR2 is ANQGSEA. The CDR3 consists of 14 residues. CDR3 nucleotides: TGCTGCGTTGATACAGGGCCCGGGGCCAACGTCATGACTTTC. Encoded protein: CCVDTGPGANVMTF.

CDR3 protein: CASSIPGTRGIYEQFF. CDR3 coding DNA: TGTGCCAGTAGTATTCCCGGGACAAGGGGCATCTATGAGCAGTTCTTC. The genes are TRBV6-2 or TRBV6-3 and TRBJ2-1; TRBD1 is a possible D gene (6 bases). This CDR3 region has 16 residues. Trimming left V 9 bases short and J 8 bases short, with 26 bases between. The germline V gene encodes CDR1 MNHEY and CDR2 SVGEGT.

This clonotype has ten or more counts. The chain couples TRBV29-1 to TRBJ2-1; D is unresolved. V shed 5 bases and J shed 0 bases, with 20 bases lying between them. Germline assignment: CDR1 SQVTM and CDR2 ANQGSEA. The CDR3 has 17 residues. CDR3 loop: CSVSSVLDQSSYNEQFF. CDR3 bases: TGCAGCGTTTCCTCTGTTCTTGACCAAAGCTCCTACAATGAGCAGTTCTTC.

As to this clonotype: Since a much larger clone is just one base distant, this may be a read error. This chain's CDR3 is CTTGDSEAYEQYF. The CDR3 DNA is TGTACCACGGGGGACAGTGAAGCCTACGAGCAGTACTTC. The V call is TRBV6-2 or TRBV6-3, the J call TRBJ2-7, with D possibly being TRBD1 (7 bases). The CDR3 consists of 13 residues. Germline values: CDR1 MNHEY, CDR2 SVGEGT.

This chain links TRBV20-1 with TRBJ2-5; no definite D call. The V end lost 6 bases, the J end lost 5 bases, and 19 bases lay between the germline ends. Germline V gene sequence: CDR1 DFQATT, CDR2 SNEGSKA (reference sequence). The CDR3 consists of 14 residues. CDR3 loop: CSAKVQRVRETQYF. CDR3 in DNA: TGCAGTGCAAAAGTACAGAGAGTAAGGGAGACCCAGTACTTC.

This clonotype was picked up many times. The chain carries TRBV29-1 and TRBJ2-7; 8 bases line up with TRBD1. Per germline, CDR1 SQVTM and CDR2 ANQGSEA. V was clipped by 4 bases and J by 2 bases; unmatched bases: 4. The CDR3 has 13 amino acids. DNA for the CDR3: TGCAGCGTTGCGCAGGGGGCCACCTACGAGCAGTACTTC. It translates to CSVAQGATYEQYF.

This clonotype was counted a few times. The J gene is TRBJ2-1, the V gene TRBV7-2; 12 bases match TRBD1. The length of the CDR3 is 15 residues. Losses at the gene ends were 6 bases for V and 9 bases for J; bases not matched to a gene: 9. The V gene's germline CDR1 is SGHTA and CDR2 FQGNSA. The chain's CDR3 is CASRDRDRGRVEQFF. Here the CDR3 DNA reads TGTGCCAGCAGAGACCGGGACAGGGGGCGAGTTGAGCAGTTCTTC. Drawing the rest from reference TRBV7-2 and TRBJ2-1, the complete variable domain is GAGVSQSPSNKVTEKGKDVELRCDPISGHTALYWYRQSLGQGLEFLIYFQGNSAPDKSGLPSDRFSAERTGGSVSTLTIQRTQQEDSAVYLCASRDRDRGRVEQFFGPGTRLTVL.

On this clonotype: Just one base apart from a much larger clone, this may be a read error. The rearrangement uses TRBV28 and TRBJ2-5, with D perhaps matching TRBD1 (5 bases). Trimming took 5 bases from V and 1 from J, leaving 14 bases between them. The length of the CDR3 is 15 residues. Germline V lookup: CDR1 MDHEN, CDR2 SYDVKM. The CDR3 is CASSHSQGPQETQYF. The CDR3 region has the DNA TGTGCCAGCAGTCACAGTCAGGGCCCCCAAGAGACCCAGTACTTC.

This clonotype has at least ten counts. The junction and the germline gene differ at one end; a read error may be behind it. The rearrangement links TRBV28 to TRBJ2-5, with D hard to call. CDR1 MDHEN and CDR2 SYDVKM come from the germline V gene. The CDR3 extends over 12 amino acids. This chain's CDR3 is CASSSSILTTLF. The CDR3 bases are TGTGCCAGCAGTTCCAGCATCCTCACCACCCTCTTC.

On this clonotype itself: Since a much larger clone is just one base distant, this may be a read error. The V call is TRBV20-1, the J call TRBJ2-7, with D maybe TRBD1 (5 bases). The length of the CDR3 is 13 residues. Per germline, CDR1 DFQATT and CDR2 SNEGSKA (reference sequence). V dropped 4 bases and J dropped 2 bases, with 12 bases sitting between them. CDR3 loop: CSATAGQAYEQYF. The CDR3, as DNA: TGCAGTGCTACGGCAGGGCAAGCCTACGAGCAGTACTTC.